The clone carrying this T cell receptor (beta chain) was observed at least ten times. Molecular barcoding with unique molecular identifiers was used for the TCRbeta library. TCRdb processed the PCR reads anew with MiXCR; each CDR3 protein has one entry. The profile shows 200,000 to 250,000 distinct CDR3 sequences, approximately 11% of them singletons. These data originate in a study of T-cell reconstitution after alpha-beta-depleted transplantation in children. CDR1 is ENHRY, CDR2 SYGVKD, per germline. V was pared by 3 bases and J by 2 bases, with 3 bases of the junction left unmatched. This CDR3 is built from 15 residues.

This TCR was recovered from a child younger than two with acute myeloid leukemia, due to receive a stem cell transplant. Sequenced here: PBMCs, sampled before TCRalphabeta/CD19-depleted stem cell transplant. The V gene is TRBV10-3, the J gene TRBJ2-7; 11 positions agree with TRBD2. CDR3 in amino acids: CAISEKGLAAYEQYF. Here the CDR3 DNA reads TGTGCCATCAGTGAAAAGGGACTAGCGGCCTACGAGCAGTACTTC.